This T cell receptor (beta chain) was recorded in a study of early T cells in non-severe SARS-CoV-2 infection (dated by TCRdb to the early 2020s). About the study as a whole: Bulk RNA from unsorted whole blood was used for TCR sequencing, so alpha and beta chains could not be paired.

What the authors observed across the whole study: VDJdb matching was skewed toward anti-spike CD8 responses and likely underestimated virus-specific expansions, missing private and CD4 specificities.

This clonotype was recorded many times. What antigen it recognizes has not been identified. There are no base qualities to consult, and no much larger clone falls within one base. The study was a case-control design nested within a healthcare worker cohort in London, UK, with weekly nasopharyngeal swab PCR tests and blood sampling. Between 23 and 31 March 2020, the week of the UK lockdown, healthcare workers were enrolled and then followed up weekly for as long as 16 weeks. Receptor amplification or capture employed 5' RACE. The reads were generated on a NextSeq 500. In the TCR library protocol, unique molecular identifiers were attached to individual cDNA molecules to correct for PCR bias and sequencing error. Both TCR alpha and beta chains were sequenced, and tight co-correlation was observed between alpha and beta sequence abundances in each sample. As for the original processing: Decombinator V4 was used to annotate TCR sequences for V gene, J gene and CDR3. Expanded TCRs were defined as changing significantly between any two time points under a Poisson model with p below 0.0001. TCR abundances were normalised to the total number of TCRs sequenced per sample and were expressed as counts per million. TRAV1-2 paired with TRAJ12, TRAJ20 or TRAJ33 defined MAIT TCRs, while TRAV10 paired with TRAJ18 defined iNKT TCRs. VDJdb, accessed on 1 November 2021, was searched for TCRs annotated for CMV, EBV and SARS-CoV-2, and TCRs annotated for more than one antigen were excluded. TCRdb ran its own pipeline on the public reads, namely fastp trimming at Q25 and MiXCR clone calling, and kept in-frame beta chains. Rows are combined by CDR3 protein, so each entry shows the most common genes and DNA. TCRdb, not the original authors, processed these V and J calls. The sample has tens of thousands of distinct CDR3 sequences on record, less than 15% of them singletons. Approximately 4.5% of the sample belongs to the ten largest clones.

The CDR3 contains 16 residues, cysteine and phenylalanine counted. CDR3 DNA is the only sequence kept; it has 48 bases, read in frame from the first base. Taken from the germline V gene, the CDR1 and CDR2 loops are SGHVS and FQNEAQ. Trimming takes 5 bases off V and 1 base off J; junction bases not matched to a gene: 7. The sample consisted of whole blood. The sequence is built from TRBV7-8 and TRBJ1-5, with 8 bases aligning to TRBD1. The TCR originated in an adult who was a healthcare worker with PCR-confirmed SARS-CoV-2 infection or an uninfected control (not recorded which). The encoded CDR3 is CASSGQGAESNQPQHF. The DNA sequence follows: TGTGCCAGCAGCGGACAGGGAGCCGAGAGCAATCAGCCCCAGCATTTT. Reference TRBV7-8 and TRBJ1-5 genes cover what lies past the CDR3, so the full variable domain is GAGVSQSPRYKVAKRGQDVALRCDPISGHVSLFWYQQALGQGPEFLTYFQNEAQLDKSGLPSDRFFAERPEGSVSTLKIQRTQQEDSAVYLCASSGQGAESNQPQHFGDGTRLSIL.